A selection of T cell receptor beta chains follows, all from one sample in a study of T cells in Graves' hyperthyroidism and ophthalmopathy. Each CDR3 protein gets one entry after TCRdb re-called the multiplex PCR reads with MiXCR. The sample carries 350,000 to 400,000 distinct CDR3 sequences, under 15% recorded once. Sequencing input: blood. The receptors derive from a woman aged 30 to 39 with Graves' hyperthyroidism. The CDR3 runs from the conserved cysteine through the conserved F or W. Each record gives: clone size, J gene, V gene, D gene, CDR3 DNA, CDR3 protein. A D gene is named only where the DNA matches it firmly. The size of a clone is reported for some rows only, either as once, few or many, or as a class for expanded clones.

size: -
J: TRBJ2-1
V: TRBV29-1
D: TRBD2
DNA: TGCAGCGTTGGTACCGGGACTAGCATAAGGGGCTCCTACAATGAGCAGTTCTTC
CDR3: CSVGTGTSIRGSYNEQFF

size: many
J: TRBJ2-5
V: TRBV20-1
D: -
DNA: TGCAGTGCTAGAGAGTCCCCCGCGCGAGAGACCCAGTACTTC
CDR3: CSARESPARETQYF

size: few
J: TRBJ2-3
V: TRBV5-1
D: -
DNA: TGCGCCAGCAGCTTGTTGACCGCTAGCACAGATACGCAGTATTTT
CDR3: CASSLLTASTDTQYF

size: many
J: TRBJ2-1
V: TRBV27
D: TRBD2
DNA: TGTGCCAGCAGTCCCGGGACTAGCGGGAGCAGGGTCAATGAGCAGTTCTTC
CDR3: CASSPGTSGSRVNEQFF

size: many
J: TRBJ2-1
V: TRBV18
D: -
DNA: TGTGCCAGCTCACCGACAATAAGCAATTACAATGAGCAGTTCTTC
CDR3: CASSPTISNYNEQFF

size: few
J: TRBJ2-5
V: TRBV7-2
D: TRBD2
DNA: TGTGCCAGCAGCAGACTAGCGGGGGCCCTAGAGACCCAGTACTTC
CDR3: CASSRLAGALETQYF

size: many
J: TRBJ1-2
V: TRBV3-1
D: TRBD1
DNA: TGTGCCAGCAGCCAAGACCCTGCGACAGGGGGGTATGGCTACACCTTC
CDR3: CASSQDPATGGYGYTF

size: many
J: TRBJ2-3
V: TRBV27
D: -
DNA: TGTGCCAGCAGTTTATTCCTCTCAGATACGCAGTATTTT
CDR3: CASSLFLSDTQYF

size: -
J: TRBJ2-5
V: TRBV20-1
D: -
DNA: TGCAGTGCTACAAACCCGCAGGGAACGGGGGAGACCCAGTACTTC
CDR3: CSATNPQGTGETQYF

size: many
J: TRBJ1-1
V: TRBV19
D: -
DNA: TGTGCCAGTAGTCATCGGGGTGGGGACACTGAAGCTTTCTTT
CDR3: CASSHRGGDTEAFF

size: -
J: TRBJ2-4
V: TRBV5-1
D: TRBD1
DNA: TGCGCCAGCAGCTTAGACAGGGGCATTCAGTACTTC
CDR3: CASSLDRGIQYF

size: -
J: TRBJ2-1
V: TRBV9
D: TRBD2
DNA: TGTGCCAGCAGCGTAGAGCCCCTCTGGGCGGGAGCGGGGAATGAGCAGTTCTTC
CDR3: CASSVEPLWAGAGNEQFF

size: few
J: TRBJ1-2
V: TRBV7-9
D: TRBD1
DNA: TGTGCCAGCAGCTTGTCAGGGGGCGTCGGCTACACCTTC
CDR3: CASSLSGGVGYTF

size: many
J: TRBJ1-2
V: TRBV20-1
D: TRBD1
DNA: TGCAGTGCACACAGACAGGGAGACTATGGCTACACCTTC
CDR3: CSAHRQGDYGYTF

size: many
J: TRBJ1-1
V: TRBV29-1
D: -
DNA: TGCAGCGGCGCACGGGACACAGGCACTGAAGCTTTCTTT
CDR3: CSGARDTGTEAFF

size: few
J: TRBJ2-7
V: TRBV2
D: -
DNA: TGTGCCAGCAGTGAGACTACCAGGGCCCCAAGCTCCTACGAGCAGTACTTC
CDR3: CASSETTRAPSSYEQYF

size: -
J: TRBJ2-7
V: TRBV4-2
D: -
DNA: TGTGCCAGCAGCCAAGATGCCAGCAGGGTAACCTACGAGCAGTACTTC
CDR3: CASSQDASRVTYEQYF

size: many
J: TRBJ2-7
V: TRBV28
D: -
DNA: TGTGCCAGCAGCCCGAGGGTGTCCGCCTACGAGCAGTACTTC
CDR3: CASSPRVSAYEQYF

size: -
J: TRBJ1-4
V: TRBV12-3/TRBV12-4
D: TRBD1
DNA: TGTGCCAGCCGACAGGGCGGTGAAAAACTGTTTTTT
CDR3: CASRQGGEKLFF

size: -
J: TRBJ1-3
V: TRBV9
D: -
DNA: TGTGCCAGCAGCCCCCGCGAGGGGCGCTTGGCCGGAAACACCATATATTTT
CDR3: CASSPREGRLAGNTIYF

size: many
J: TRBJ2-7
V: TRBV20-1
D: -
DNA: TGCAGTGCTAGACCACAGGGTAGGGGTACCTACGAGCAGTACTTC
CDR3: CSARPQGRGTYEQYF

size: few
J: TRBJ2-1
V: TRBV20-1
D: TRBD2
DNA: TGCAGTGCTAGAGGGTCGACTAGCGGGAGGGGCGATGAGCAGTTCTTC
CDR3: CSARGSTSGRGDEQFF

size: -
J: TRBJ1-2
V: TRBV2
D: TRBD1
DNA: TGTGCCAGGACGGATCCGCTTGGACCAGCACAGGGGTTTACCTATGGCTACACCTTC
CDR3: CARTDPLGPAQGFTYGYTF

size: few
J: TRBJ1-1
V: TRBV3-1
D: TRBD1
DNA: TGTGCCAGCAGCCAAGTCCCAGGGGGAACCATGGACACTGAAGCTTTCTTT
CDR3: CASSQVPGGTMDTEAFF

size: -
J: TRBJ2-3
V: TRBV7-6
D: TRBD2
DNA: TGTGCCAGCAGCTCCCCCGGGGGTACTAGCGCATACACAGATACGCAGTATTTT
CDR3: CASSSPGGTSAYTDTQYF

size: many
J: TRBJ2-2
V: TRBV3-1
D: TRBD1
DNA: TGTGCCAGCAGCTCTAGGACAGGAGCGAACACCGGGGAGCTGTTTTTT
CDR3: CASSSRTGANTGELFF

size: many
J: TRBJ2-1
V: TRBV28
D: -
DNA: TGTGCCAGCAGCCCCCGGGTAGGCCGAGCTGAGCAGTTCTTC
CDR3: CASSPRVGRAEQFF

size: -
J: TRBJ2-1
V: TRBV7-3
D: TRBD1
DNA: TGTGCCAGCAGCTTAGGACAGGGACCCTACGAGCAGTTCTTC
CDR3: CASSLGQGPYEQFF

size: few
J: TRBJ2-5
V: TRBV3-1
D: TRBD1
DNA: TGTGCCAGCAGCCCCCGGGACAGGCGGCAAGAGACCCAGTACTTC
CDR3: CASSPRDRRQETQYF

size: many
J: TRBJ2-1
V: TRBV27
D: -
DNA: TGTGCCAGCAGTTCCGCACCCCCGGGTCACAATGAGCAGTTCTTC
CDR3: CASSSAPPGHNEQFF

size: few
J: TRBJ2-1
V: TRBV24-1
D: TRBD2
DNA: TGTGCCACCAGTGACCTGAGCGGGAGCAGGCCCTACAATGAGCAGTTCTTC
CDR3: CATSDLSGSRPYNEQFF

size: once
J: TRBJ2-1
V: TRBV30
D: -
DNA: TGTGCCTGGAGACAGGACGTTTACGAGCAGTTCTTC
CDR3: CAWRQDVYEQFF

size: many
J: TRBJ1-5
V: TRBV28
D: TRBD1
DNA: TGTGCCAGCAGTTTATGGTCCGGGACAGCCGAATATCAGCCCCAGCATTTT
CDR3: CASSLWSGTAEYQPQHF

size: -
J: TRBJ2-3
V: TRBV24-1
D: TRBD1
DNA: TGTGCCACCAGTGATTCGGGACAGGGGAGGCCGTTCACAGATACGCAGTATTTT
CDR3: CATSDSGQGRPFTDTQYF

size: many
J: TRBJ2-1
V: TRBV2
D: -
DNA: TGTGCCAGCAGCCCCTGGGGGTCCTACAATGAGCAGTTCTTC
CDR3: CASSPWGSYNEQFF

size: many
J: TRBJ1-2
V: TRBV18
D: -
DNA: TGTGCCAGCTCACCATCCGGGGAGGACTACACCTTC
CDR3: CASSPSGEDYTF

size: many
J: TRBJ2-5
V: TRBV7-9
D: -
DNA: TGTGCCAGCAGCTCGGTTACAGGGTTGGAGACCCAGTACTTC
CDR3: CASSSVTGLETQYF

size: -
J: TRBJ1-2
V: TRBV20-1
D: TRBD1
DNA: TGCAGTGCTACAGGGGGTGGGCAGGGGGCTCGAGGCTACACCTTC
CDR3: CSATGGGQGARGYTF